Each of the 17 T cell receptor beta chains below was sequenced from the same sample in a study of cytomegalovirus exposure and HLA in healthy donors (dated 2017 in TCRdb). The library was made by the immunoSEQ multiplex PCR assay. For the multiplex PCR, a mixture combining 60 forward primers for TCR Vbeta segments and 13 reverse primers for TCR Jbeta segments was used. TCRdb took over this immuneACCESS table, retaining in-frame rearrangements with V and J assigned. Such tables are incomplete; in checked studies, under half of the missing clones stem from an unresolved V gene, and the remainder is unexplained. The table for this sample lists over 100,000 clones. Clones ranked in the top ten supply over 1.5% of the sample. Specimen: PBMCs. The receptors were gathered from a man younger than 30 in good health and CMV-seronegative.

This chain connects TRBV6-1 to TRBJ2-6; D might be TRBD2 (6 bases). Trimming took 3 bases from V and 1 from J, leaving 7 bases between them. This CDR3 has 15 residues. Germline V gene sequence: CDR1 MNHNS, CDR2 SASEGT. In DNA, the CDR3 is TGTGCCAGCAGTGATGGGGGGTCTGGGGCCAACGTCCTGACTTTC. Protein sequence: CASSDGGSGANVLTF.

This rearrangement joins TRBV19 to TRBJ1-4; 9 nucleotides match TRBD1. Per the germline V gene, CDR1 is LNHDA and CDR2 is SQIVND (reference sequence). V shed 6 bases and J 10 bases; nucleotides not matched to a gene: 9. The CDR3 has 14 residues. Here the CDR3 DNA reads TGTGCCAGTAGGCCGGGACAGGGTTCGGCAAAACTGTTTTTT. Its translation: CASRPGQGSAKLFF.

The V call is TRBV30, the J call TRBJ1-2; the match to TRBD1 covers 9 bases. Germline CDR1 is GTSNPN and CDR2 is SVGIG (reference sequence). Trimming cost V 3 bases and J 7 bases; bases outside gene matches: 15. This CDR3 comprises 16 residues. The CDR3: CAWSLLAGQGRSGYTF. CDR3 in DNA: TGTGCCTGGAGCCTGTTGGCGGGACAGGGAAGGAGTGGCTACACCTTC.

The chain employs TRBV5-1 and TRBJ1-4; TRBD1 matches 9 bases. The CDR3 totals 14 residues. V lost 3 bases and J lost 5; bases outside the gene matches: 2. CDR1 and CDR2 from the germline V gene are SGHRS and YFSETQ. The DNA of the CDR3 is TGCGCCAGCAGCTCCGGACAGGGGAATGAAAAACTGTTTTTT. Residues: CASSSGQGNEKLFF.

The chain uses TRBV6-7 and TRBJ1-1; TRBD1 aligns across 8 bases. TRBV6-7 carries the ORF label, with uncertain function. The CDR3 sequence is 19 residues long. With V trimmed by 0 bases and J by 8 bases, 20 bases remained unmatched. The CDR3 nucleotides are TGTGCCAGCAGTTACTCGTCACGTAGAGGACAGGGACGCGGTCGGGAAGCTTTCTTT. Translated, it gives CASSYSSRRGQGRGREAFF.

The rearrangement links TRBV7-8 to TRBJ1-1; D remains unclear. V lost 3 bases and J lost 3, with 5 bases in between. Germline CDR1 and CDR2: SGHVS and FQNEAQ. The CDR3 covers 12 residues. CDR3 protein: CASSFLYTEAFF. The DNA for the CDR3 is TGTGCCAGCAGCTTCCTTTACACTGAAGCTTTCTTT.

The rearrangement links TRBV15 to TRBJ2-7, with TRBD1 matching over 7 bases. The ends lost 5 bases at V and 0 bases at J; junction bases unmatched: 4. This CDR3 is 14 amino acids long. Germline V CDR1 and CDR2: LNHNV, YYDKDF (reference sequence). The CDR3 here is CATSGQEYSYEQYF. CDR3 bases: TGTGCCACCAGCGGACAGGAATACTCCTACGAGCAGTACTTC.

The CDR3 nucleotides read TGTGCCAGCAGCCCACCAGGGAACACTGAAGCTTTCTTT. It encodes CASSPPGNTEAFF. V is TRBV11-2 and J is TRBJ1-1; D call uncertain. The CDR3 has 13 amino acids. Trimming removed 5 bases at V and 1 base at J, with 8 bases between. Germline V gives CDR1 SGHAT, CDR2 FQNNGV.

The J gene is TRBJ2-5, the V gene TRBV10-3, with 8 bases identical to TRBD2. Trimming removed 4 bases from V and 1 base from J; junction bases left unmatched: 5. Germline V gene sequence: CDR1 ENHRY, CDR2 SYGVKD. This CDR3 is 15 amino acids long. The CDR3 DNA reads TGTGCCATCAGTGCCAGCGGGAGCTCCCAAGAGACCCAGTACTTC. Its protein product is CAISASGSSQETQYF.

The chain employs TRBV11-3 and TRBJ1-1, with unresolved D. Trimming cost V 0 bases and J 1 base, with 6 bases left between them. This CDR3 spans 14 amino acids. Germline V CDR1 and CDR2: SGHNT, YENEEA. DNA of the CDR3: TGTGCCAGCAGCTTAGATCGAGCGAACACTGAAGCTTTCTTT. It is translated as CASSLDRANTEAFF.

The chain couples TRBV5-5 to TRBJ2-7; a possible D gene is TRBD2 (5 bases). Germline CDR1 is SGHKS and CDR2 is YYEKEE (reference sequence). The V and J ends lost 4 bases and 2 bases respectively, with 7 bases between them. This CDR3 has 12 residues. The CDR3 coding sequence is TGTGCCAGCAGCCCCGGGACCTACGAGCAGTACTTC. It yields the protein CASSPGTYEQYF.

This sequence joins TRBV2 and TRBJ2-5; 7 nucleotides match TRBD2. The CDR3 covers 15 residues. Trimming cost V 5 bases and J 5 bases; bases outside gene matches: 11. The germline V gene encodes CDR1 SNHLY and CDR2 FYNNEI. CDR3: CASSILSGGRETQYF. CDR3 coding DNA: TGTGCCAGCAGTATTCTATCGGGGGGTCGGGAGACCCAGTACTTC.

This sequence joins TRBV28 and TRBJ1-5; D call uncertain. The CDR3 has 14 residues. Deletions cut 8 bases from V and 1 base from J, with 12 bases between. Germline V CDR1 and CDR2: MDHEN, SYDVKM. For the CDR3, the DNA is TGTGCCAGCCATTCCCAGATAAGCAATCAGCCCCAGCATTTT. Its protein is CASHSQISNQPQHF. Filled out from reference TRBV28 and TRBJ1-5, the complete variable domain reads DVKVTQSSRYLVKRTGEKVFLECVQDMDHENMFWYRQDPGLGLRLIYFSYDVKMKEKGDIPEGYSVSREKKERFSLILESASTNQTSMYLCASHSQISNQPQHFGDGTRLSIL.

The chain carries TRBV10-1 and TRBJ2-7; D is perhaps TRBD2 (5 bases). Germline loops: CDR1 WNHNN, CDR2 SYGVQD (reference sequence). V lost 6 bases and J 2 bases, leaving 17 bases between the germline ends. The CDR3 extends over 15 amino acids. The CDR3 DNA follows: TGCGCCAGCAGCGCTCCCAGCGGAGAAGCCTACGAGCAGTACTTC. As protein: CASSAPSGEAYEQYF.

The V gene is TRBV9, the J gene TRBJ1-3, with D maybe TRBD1 (6 bases). The CDR3 length is 17 residues. The germline gives CDR1 SGDLS, CDR2 YYNGEE. The V and J ends lost 4 bases and 0 bases respectively, with 17 bases between them. This CDR3 is CASSPRSGHPSGNTIYF. In nucleotides, the CDR3 is TGTGCCAGCAGCCCCAGGTCGGGACACCCCTCTGGAAACACCATATATTTT.

V gene TRBV19 combines with J gene TRBJ2-7; D perhaps matches TRBD2 (6 bases). The CDR3 sequence is 14 residues long. The V and J ends lost 3 bases and 3 bases respectively, with 12 bases between them. Germline assignment: CDR1 LNHDA and CDR2 SQIVND (reference sequence). The CDR3 sequence: CASSIGGTHYEQYF. CDR3 coding DNA: TGTGCCAGTAGTATTGGCGGGACCCACTACGAGCAGTACTTC.

The gene calls are TRBV6-1 and TRBJ1-2; 7 bases are shared with TRBD1. This CDR3 contains 14 residues. CDR1 and CDR2 (germline): MNHNS, SASEGT. The trim removed 4 bases at V and 4 bases at J, leaving 6 bases unmatched. In DNA, the CDR3 is TGTGCCAGCAGTGGTGGACAGGCTGCCTATGGCTACACCTTC. This translates into CASSGGQAAYGYTF.